This is a list of T cell receptor beta chains from one sample in a study of blood T cell repertoires in COVID-19. The repertoire was sequenced with immunoSEQ multiplex PCR; TCRdb's copy has only in-frame clones and lacks some. The repertoire has approximately 130,000 clones, approximately 81% of them found once; the top ten carry roughly 9%. The sample consisted of peripheral blood. All receptors come from a woman aged 60-75 years with active or convalescent COVID-19. CDR3s include the opening cysteine and the closing phenylalanine or tryptophan. Fields, in order: J gene, V gene, CDR3 protein.

TRBJ2-7 TRBV4-3 CASSLGISGGSSYEQYF
TRBJ2-1 TRBV28 CATASETGLGNEQFF
TRBJ1-2 TRBV14 CASSQDRAGRNGYTF
TRBJ2-7 TRBV28 CASRRTSGRARYEQYF
TRBJ2-3 TRBV3-1/TRBV3-2 CASSQDVGGTDTQYF
TRBJ2-3 TRBV28 CASSLGGADTQYF
TRBJ1-5 TRBV2 CASSEAYGTGQGQPQHF
NA TRBV6-1 CASSENRQDFEQYF
TRBJ2-4 TRBV5-4 CASSLWGQGNIQYF
TRBJ1-1 TRBV19 CACQLGLTNTEAFF
TRBJ1-2 TRBV4-1 CASSQGQGVNYGYTF
TRBJ2-7 TRBV4-2 CASSRGVSSYEQYF
TRBJ2-2 TRBV12-3/TRBV12-4 CASSLTGDGELFF
TRBJ1-4 TRBV2 CASTPALGGEKLFF
TRBJ2-1 TRBV5-1 CASSFQGDNEQFF
TRBJ2-2 TRBV9 CASSAGTSGRTVTGELFF
TRBJ1-6 TRBV7-9 CASSLSDRNSPLHF
TRBJ1-4 TRBV5-3 CAGLETGTNEKLFF
TRBJ1-3 TRBV5-1 CASSPVQSGNTIYF
TRBJ1-1 TRBV6-2/TRBV6-3 CASSYSTAEAFF
TRBJ2-5 TRBV3-1/TRBV3-2 CASSPWPGEWGETQYF
TRBJ1-6 TRBV7-2 CASSFPLPPSPLHF
TRBJ2-5 TRBV27 CASSLSWGGETQYF
TRBJ1-5 TRBV28 CASSSGDKYSNQPQHF
TRBJ2-1 TRBV14 CATTRRDNEQFF
TRBJ2-1 TRBV13 CASSPRLAGLYNEQFF
TRBJ2-3 TRBV7-8 CASSITSGGARDTQYF
TRBJ1-2 TRBV28 CASSKTGTGYKGYTF
TRBJ2-1 TRBV7-3 CASSVAGHDNEQFF
TRBJ1-6 TRBV5-1 CASSLGSYNSPLHF
TRBJ1-5 TRBV6-2/TRBV6-3 CASSPMGPSNQPQHF
TRBJ2-3 TRBV5-1 CASSLFAASTDTQYF
TRBJ1-3 TRBV5-4 CASSADKLSGNTIYF
TRBJ2-2 TRBV7-3 CASSLIPSDTGELFF
TRBJ1-2 TRBV19 CASTLGQGVIGYTF
TRBJ2-1 TRBV7-3 CASSLPGTSGRDNEQFF
TRBJ2-4 TRBV7-2 CASSLVGGQGDKNIQYF
TRBJ1-6 TRBV3-1/TRBV3-2 CASSQQGARSPLHF
TRBJ1-4 TRBV11-2 CASSPGQGGTNEKLFF